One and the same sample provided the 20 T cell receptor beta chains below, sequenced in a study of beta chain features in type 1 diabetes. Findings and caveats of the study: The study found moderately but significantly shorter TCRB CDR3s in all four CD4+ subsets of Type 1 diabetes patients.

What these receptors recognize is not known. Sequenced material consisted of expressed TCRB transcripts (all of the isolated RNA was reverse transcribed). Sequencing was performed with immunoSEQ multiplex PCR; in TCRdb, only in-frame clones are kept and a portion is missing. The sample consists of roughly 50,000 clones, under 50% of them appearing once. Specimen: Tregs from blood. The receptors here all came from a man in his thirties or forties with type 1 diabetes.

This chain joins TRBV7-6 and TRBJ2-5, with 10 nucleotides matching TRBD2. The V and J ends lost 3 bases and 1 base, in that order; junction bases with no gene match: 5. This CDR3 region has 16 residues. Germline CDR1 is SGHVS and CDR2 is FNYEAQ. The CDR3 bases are TGTGCCAGCAGCTTCCACGGACTAGCGGCCCAAGAGACCCAGTACTTC. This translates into CASSFHGLAAQETQYF.

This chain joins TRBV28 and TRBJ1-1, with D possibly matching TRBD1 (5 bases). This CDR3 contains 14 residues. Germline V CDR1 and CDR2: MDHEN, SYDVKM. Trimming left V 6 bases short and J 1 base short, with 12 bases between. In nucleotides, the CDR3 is TGTGCCAGCAGCCTGGCAGGGAAGAACACTGAAGCTTTCTTT. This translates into CASSLAGKNTEAFF. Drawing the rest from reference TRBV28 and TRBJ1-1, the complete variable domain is DVKVTQSSRYLVKRTGEKVFLECVQDMDHENMFWYRQDPGLGLRLIYFSYDVKMKEKGDIPEGYSVSREKKERFSLILESASTNQTSMYLCASSLAGKNTEAFFGQGTRLTVV.

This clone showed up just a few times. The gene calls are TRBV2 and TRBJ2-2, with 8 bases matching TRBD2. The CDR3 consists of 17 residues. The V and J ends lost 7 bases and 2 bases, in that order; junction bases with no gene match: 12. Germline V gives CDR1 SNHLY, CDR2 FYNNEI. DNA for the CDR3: TGTGCCAGCATTAACTCCGGGGGGGCGGACAACACCGGGGAGCTGTTTTTT. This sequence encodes CASINSGGADNTGELFF.

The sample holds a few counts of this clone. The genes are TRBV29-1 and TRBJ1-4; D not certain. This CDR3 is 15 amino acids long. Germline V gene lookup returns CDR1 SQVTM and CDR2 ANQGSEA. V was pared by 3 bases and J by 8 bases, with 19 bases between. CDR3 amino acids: CSVDGKTGGREKLFF. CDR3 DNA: TGCAGCGTTGATGGAAAGACGGGAGGGAGGGAAAAACTGTTTTTT.

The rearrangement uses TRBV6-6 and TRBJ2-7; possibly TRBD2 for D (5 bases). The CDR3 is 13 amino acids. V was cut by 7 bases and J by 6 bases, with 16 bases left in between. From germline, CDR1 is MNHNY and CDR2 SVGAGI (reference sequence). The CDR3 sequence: CASTPVASGEQYF. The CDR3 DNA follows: TGTGCCAGCACCCCTGTAGCGTCGGGCGAGCAGTACTTC.

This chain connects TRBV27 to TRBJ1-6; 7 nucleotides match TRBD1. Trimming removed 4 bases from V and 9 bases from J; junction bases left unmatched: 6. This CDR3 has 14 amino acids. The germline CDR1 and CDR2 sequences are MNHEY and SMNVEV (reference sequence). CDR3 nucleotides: TGTGCCAGCAGTTGGGACAGCTTAGGTTCACCCCTCCACTTT. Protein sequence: CASSWDSLGSPLHF.

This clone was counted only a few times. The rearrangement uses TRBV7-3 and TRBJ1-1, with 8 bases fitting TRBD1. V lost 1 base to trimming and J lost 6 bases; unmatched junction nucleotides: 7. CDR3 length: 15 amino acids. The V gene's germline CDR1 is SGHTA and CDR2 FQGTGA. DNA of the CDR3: TGTGCCAGCAGCTTAAGGCCAGGGGGCGGGTCTGAAGCTTTCTTT. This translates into CASSLRPGGGSEAFF.

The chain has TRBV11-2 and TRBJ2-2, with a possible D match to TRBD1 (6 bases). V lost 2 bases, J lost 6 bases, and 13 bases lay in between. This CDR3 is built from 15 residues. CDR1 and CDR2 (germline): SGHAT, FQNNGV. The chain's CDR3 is CASSLQQGLPGELFF. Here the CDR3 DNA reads TGTGCCAGCAGCTTACAACAGGGTCTCCCCGGGGAGCTGTTTTTT.

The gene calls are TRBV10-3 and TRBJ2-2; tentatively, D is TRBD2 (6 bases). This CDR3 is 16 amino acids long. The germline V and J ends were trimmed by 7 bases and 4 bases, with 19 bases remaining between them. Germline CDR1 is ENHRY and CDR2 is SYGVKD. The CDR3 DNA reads TGTGCCATCACCGACGAGGTGGGGCGGGGCACCGGGGAGCTGTTTTTT. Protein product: CAITDEVGRGTGELFF.

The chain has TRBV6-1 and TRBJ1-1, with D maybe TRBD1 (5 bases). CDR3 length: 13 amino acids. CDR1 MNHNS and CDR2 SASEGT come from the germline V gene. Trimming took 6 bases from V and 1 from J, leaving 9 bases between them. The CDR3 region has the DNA TGTGCCAGCAGCCTTGACAGGAACACTGAAGCTTTCTTT. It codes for CASSLDRNTEAFF.

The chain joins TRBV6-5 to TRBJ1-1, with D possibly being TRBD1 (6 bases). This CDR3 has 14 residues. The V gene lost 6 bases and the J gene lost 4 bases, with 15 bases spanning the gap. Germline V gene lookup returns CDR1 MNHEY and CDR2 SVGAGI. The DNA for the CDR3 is TGTGCCAGCAGCTGGGGGGGGCAGGCCACTGAAGCTTTCTTT. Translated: CASSWGGQATEAFF.

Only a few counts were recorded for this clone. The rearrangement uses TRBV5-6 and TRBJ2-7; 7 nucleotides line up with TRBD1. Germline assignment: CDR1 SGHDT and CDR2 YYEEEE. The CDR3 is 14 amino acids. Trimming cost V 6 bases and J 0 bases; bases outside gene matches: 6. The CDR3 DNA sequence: TGTGCCAGCAACCCGGACAGGAACTCCTACGAGCAGTACTTC. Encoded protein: CASNPDRNSYEQYF.

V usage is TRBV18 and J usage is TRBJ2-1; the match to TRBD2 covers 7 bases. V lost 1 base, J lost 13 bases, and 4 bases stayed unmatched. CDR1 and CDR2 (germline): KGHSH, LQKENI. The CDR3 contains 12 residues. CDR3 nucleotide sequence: TGTGCCAGCTCACCACTTAGCGGGCTTCAGTTCTTC. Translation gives CASSPLSGLQFF.

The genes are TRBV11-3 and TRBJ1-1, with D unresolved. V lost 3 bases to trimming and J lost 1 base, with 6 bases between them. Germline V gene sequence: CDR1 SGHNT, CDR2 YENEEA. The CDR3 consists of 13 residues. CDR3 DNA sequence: TGTGCCAGCAGCTTCATGGCGAACACTGAAGCTTTCTTT. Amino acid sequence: CASSFMANTEAFF.

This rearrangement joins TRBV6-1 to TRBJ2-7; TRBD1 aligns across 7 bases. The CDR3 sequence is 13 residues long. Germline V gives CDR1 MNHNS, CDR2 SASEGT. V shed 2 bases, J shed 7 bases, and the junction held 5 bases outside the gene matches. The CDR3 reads CASSEQGVGEQYF. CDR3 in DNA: TGTGCCAGCAGTGAACAGGGGGTAGGGGAGCAGTACTTC.

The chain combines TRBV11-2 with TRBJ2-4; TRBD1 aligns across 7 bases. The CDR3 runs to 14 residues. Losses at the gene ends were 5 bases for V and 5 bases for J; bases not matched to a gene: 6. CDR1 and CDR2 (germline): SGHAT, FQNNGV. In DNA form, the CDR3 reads TGTGCCAGCAGCCGACGACAGGGCCAAAACATTCAGTACTTC. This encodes CASSRRQGQNIQYF.

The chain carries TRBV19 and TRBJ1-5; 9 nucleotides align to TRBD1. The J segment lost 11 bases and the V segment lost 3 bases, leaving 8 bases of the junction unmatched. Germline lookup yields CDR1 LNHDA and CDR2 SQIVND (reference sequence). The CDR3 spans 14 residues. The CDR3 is CASSITGGGSAQHF. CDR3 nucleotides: TGTGCCAGTAGTATTACAGGGGGCGGTTCGGCCCAGCATTTT.

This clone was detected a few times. CDR3 residues: CASSQTGLAEYEQYF. In DNA form, the CDR3 reads TGTGCCAGCAGCCAAACGGGACTAGCGGAATACGAGCAGTACTTC. V and J are TRBV4-2 and TRBJ2-7; 11 nucleotides match TRBD2. The CDR3 extends over 15 amino acids. Looked up from germline, CDR1 is LGHNA and CDR2 is YNFKEQ. Germline trimming cut 2 bases from V and 4 bases from J; bases unmatched to any gene: 4.

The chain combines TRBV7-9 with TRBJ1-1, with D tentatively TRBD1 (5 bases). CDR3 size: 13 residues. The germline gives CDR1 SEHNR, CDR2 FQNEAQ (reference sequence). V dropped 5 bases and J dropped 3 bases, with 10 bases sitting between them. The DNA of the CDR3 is TGTGCCAGCAGCATTGTAGGGGACACTGAAGCTTTCTTT. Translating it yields CASSIVGDTEAFF. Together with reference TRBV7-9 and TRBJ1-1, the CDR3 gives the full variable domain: DTGVSQNPRHKITKRGQNVTFRCDPISEHNRLYWYRQTLGQGPEFLTYFQNEAQLEKSRLLSDRFSAERPKGSFSTLEIQRTEQGDSAMYLCASSIVGDTEAFFGQGTRLTVV.

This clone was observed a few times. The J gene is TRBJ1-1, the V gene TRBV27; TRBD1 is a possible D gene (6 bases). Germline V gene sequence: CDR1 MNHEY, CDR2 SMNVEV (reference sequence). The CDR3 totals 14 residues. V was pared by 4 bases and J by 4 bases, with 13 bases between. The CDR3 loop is CASSYNRVPTEAFF. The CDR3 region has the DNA TGTGCCAGCAGTTACAACAGGGTGCCCACTGAAGCTTTCTTT.